A single sample gave rise to the 13 T cell receptor beta chains below, sequenced in a study of T cell responses to AZD1222 COVID-19 vaccine. Method: immunoSEQ multiplex PCR; TCRdb's copy keeps in-frame clones and lacks some. This table has approximately 110,000 clones, around nine tenths appearing once. Sequencing was performed on peripheral blood, taken 28 days after the second AZD1222 dose. These receptor sequences come from an adult who received the AZD1222 COVID-19 vaccine.

J is TRBJ1-4 and V is TRBV9; perhaps TRBD1 as D (6 bases). Trimming shortened V by 4 bases and J by 3 bases, and 13 bases separated the two germline ends. The CDR3 extends over 15 amino acids. Germline CDR1 reads SGDLS; CDR2 reads YYNGEE. CDR3 sequence: CASSPRGGSNEKLFF. CDR3 nucleotides: TGTGCCAGCAGCCCCCGAGGGGGGTCTAATGAAAAACTGTTTTTT.

The V gene is TRBV4-2, the J gene TRBJ2-7; either TRBD1 or TRBD2 may supply D (5 bases each). The CDR3 consists of 14 residues. CDR1 and CDR2 (germline): LGHNA, YNFKEQ. Between the trimmed V and J ends, which lost 5 bases and 5 bases, there was a span of 16 bases. The CDR3 loop is CASSARDLSNEQYF. The CDR3 DNA reads as TGTGCCAGCAGCGCTCGGGACCTAAGCAACGAGCAGTACTTC.

The chain links TRBV19 to TRBJ2-3; 7 positions agree with TRBD2. Germline V gene lookup returns CDR1 LNHDA and CDR2 SQIVND (reference sequence). J was trimmed by 0 bases and V by 5 bases; bases with no gene match: 5. The CDR3 spans 15 residues. CDR3 sequence reads: CASSVPGGSTDTQYF. In DNA form, the CDR3 reads TGTGCCAGTAGTGTCCCGGGGGGTAGCACAGATACGCAGTATTTT.

This chain connects TRBV7-9 to TRBJ1-1; D unresolved. This CDR3 has 16 amino acids. Germline CDR1 SEHNR, CDR2 FQNEAQ (reference sequence). V lost 0 bases, J lost 4 bases, and 15 bases lay in between. The CDR3 coding sequence is TGTGCCAGCAGCTTAGCCTCGGGGAATAGCCTCACTGAAGCTTTCTTT. Its protein is CASSLASGNSLTEAFF.

The V gene is TRBV2, the J gene TRBJ2-5; D gene ambiguous. Trimming removed 2 bases at V and 4 bases at J, with 8 bases between. The CDR3 covers 13 residues. Germline V gene data show CDR1 as SNHLY and CDR2 as FYNNEI. CDR3 amino acids: CASSEKYGETQYF. Here the CDR3 DNA reads TGTGCCAGCAGTGAAAAGTATGGAGAGACCCAGTACTTC. The variable domain in full, with the rest retrieved from reference TRBV2 and TRBJ2-5, is EPEVTQTPSHQVTQMGQEVILRCVPISNHLYFYWYRQILGQKVEFLVSFYNNEISEKSEIFDDQFSVERPDGSNFTLKIRSTKLEDSAMYFCASSEKYGETQYFGPGTRLLVL.

The chain combines TRBV4-2 with TRBJ1-4, with D unresolved. Germline V lookup: CDR1 LGHNA, CDR2 YNFKEQ. The ends were cut back, 2 bases at V and 0 bases at J, with 7 bases in the middle. This CDR3 contains 15 residues. CDR3 sequence: CASSQRGTTNEKLFF. The CDR3 DNA sequence: TGTGCCAGCAGCCAAAGAGGCACAACTAATGAAAAACTGTTTTTT.

This chain joins TRBV3-1 (or the pseudogene TRBV3-2) and TRBJ2-1; TRBD2 matches 8 bases. The germline V gene encodes CDR1 LGHDT and CDR2 YNNKEL (reference sequence). V gave up 0 bases and J gave up 3 bases; unmatched junction bases: 4. The CDR3 contains 16 residues. CDR3 nucleotide sequence: TGTGCCAGCAGCCAAGATGTAGCGGGAATCTACAATGAGCAGTTCTTC. This sequence encodes CASSQDVAGIYNEQFF.

The chain carries TRBV5-1 and TRBJ1-2; no definite D call. V was pared by 6 bases and J by 4 bases, with 22 bases between. The CDR3 runs to 16 residues. CDR1 is SGHRS and CDR2 is YFSETQ in the germline V gene. The CDR3 reads CASTWRAGLSPYGYTF. The CDR3 region has the DNA TGCGCCAGCACCTGGAGGGCAGGCCTAAGCCCCTATGGCTACACCTTC.

This CDR3 reads CASSLGQGPYEQYF. Written as DNA, the CDR3 is TGTGCCAGTAGTTTGGGACAGGGCCCCTACGAGCAGTACTTC. The chain links TRBV19 to TRBJ2-7; 9 nucleotides line up with TRBD1. Germline-derived CDR1 and CDR2 are LNHDA and SQIVND (reference sequence). V shed 5 bases and J 2 bases; nucleotides not matched to a gene: 4. The CDR3 length is 14 residues.

This chain links TRBV5-1 with TRBJ1-6, with unresolved D. V gave up 5 bases and J gave up 3 bases, with 15 bases separating them. In germline, CDR1 is SGHRS, CDR2 YFSETQ. CDR3 length: 16 amino acids. The CDR3 bases are TGCGCCAGCAGATTTGACCAACAGATCTATAATTCACCCCTCCACTTT. This gives the protein CASRFDQQIYNSPLHF.

This clone was picked up one time. V gene TRBV14 combines with J gene TRBJ1-1, with D possibly being TRBD1 (5 bases). The V gene lost 0 bases and the J gene lost 3 bases, with 11 bases spanning the gap. Germline lookup yields CDR1 SGHDN and CDR2 FVKESK. This CDR3 is 15 amino acids long. CDR3 protein: CASSQDKGWYTEAFF. CDR3 bases: TGTGCCAGCAGCCAAGATAAGGGGTGGTACACTGAAGCTTTCTTT.

V gene TRBV4-3 combines with J gene TRBJ1-3; D not certain. The CDR3 loop spans 15 amino acids. V dropped 0 bases and J dropped 2 bases, with 8 bases sitting between them. In germline, CDR1 is LGHNA, CDR2 YSLEER. The CDR3 sequence is CASSQESGTGNTIYF. In nucleotides, the CDR3 is TGCGCCAGCAGCCAAGAATCGGGAACTGGAAACACCATATATTTT.

J is TRBJ2-5 and V is TRBV6-6; D is perhaps TRBD2 (6 bases). Trimming cost V 0 bases and J 5 bases, with 16 bases left between them. This CDR3 spans 16 amino acids. The germline V gene encodes CDR1 MNHNY and CDR2 SVGAGI (reference sequence). In DNA, the CDR3 is TGTGCCAGCAGTTACTCTAGGGGCGGGATGTTGGAGACCCAGTACTTC. This translates into CASSYSRGGMLETQYF.